This T cell receptor beta chain is drawn from a study of Tregs in tolerant kidney transplant recipients (dated by TCRdb to between 2018 and 2020). For the study in its entirety: The study applied TCRbeta sequencing to find donor-specific regulatory T cells before combined kidney and bone marrow transplantation and then followed those same cells after transplant. Paper-wide results and their limitations: Expanding Tregs with activated donor B cells appeared to identify the most biologically relevant and donor-specific TCRbeta repertoire. The study was limited by small patient numbers, and the findings need validation in larger populations and under other immunosuppression protocols. Although technical replication error seemed to be minimal, the question of biological reproducibility was not addressed directly. For some patients the PCR primers changed over time, which made it impossible to compare the samples from those patients at the nucleotide level. Donor-specific Treg expansion was found to exceed global Treg expansion in tolerant patients, suggesting antigen-driven rather than nonspecific expansion.

In regard to this clone: Which antigen it targets is not known. No much larger clonotype is one base removed from it; base qualities were not supplied.

Taken with the paper, the label for time point translates to: 6 months after combined kidney and bone marrow transplant. Transplants used related donors with nonmyeloablative bone marrow transplantation; mixed chimerism was transient in the human trials. Unstimulated Tregs (CD4+CD25+CD127-), CD4+ non-Tregs (CD4+CD25-), CD4 and CD8 cells were FACS-sorted from thawed PBMCs. The patients were 4 recipients of combined kidney and bone marrow transplants from the ITN036ST trial, and samples were available only for these trial subjects. Healthy control blood was processed by Ficoll density gradient to PBMCs and cryopreserved; patient PBMCs were collected before and after transplant. Its CDR3 holds 14 amino acids, cysteine through phenylalanine. The entry retains the CDR3 DNA only, 42 bases that are in frame from base 1. From the germline V gene, CDR1 is MDHEN and CDR2 is SYDVKM. V and J are trimmed by 8 bases and 4 bases, and the gene matches miss 8 bases of the junction.

For TCRbeta CDR3 sequencing, genomic DNA from the sorted cells was extracted using the QIAGEN DNeasy Blood and Tissue Kit. High-throughput TCRbeta CDR3 sequencing, including PCR amplification with bias correction and internal controls, was performed commercially through immunoSEQ. Processing in the source paper ran as follows. A unique productive TCRbeta sequence was defined by the CDR3 nucleotide sequence when primers matched, and otherwise by the CDR3 amino acid sequence together with the Vbeta and Jbeta genes. To correct for sorting error, sequences found in more than one sorted population at a frequency ratio of 2:1 or less were discarded, and the remaining shared sequences were assigned to the population with the higher frequency. A sequence was defined as donor-reactive if the sequence was expanded at least 5-fold in CFSE-low cells compared with unstimulated cells and had a frequency of at least 0.01% in CFSE-low cells. Jensen-Shannon divergence, calculated on the top 100 TCRbeta sequences ranked by frequency, was used to quantify repertoire divergence. For samples with multiple sequencing runs, sorting error was corrected separately for each run before the runs were pooled. The immuneACCESS repertoire file appears here via TCRdb, limited to in-frame rearrangements. These files lack a portion of the clones; in checked studies, under half of the deficit traces to unresolved V genes, and the cause of the others is not known. That table supplies the V and J calls and clone size; D and trimming were determined from the DNA. The sample has roughly 70,000 clones on record, around 87% of them singletons. Around 4.1% of the sample rests with the top ten.

The starting material was CD4+ T cells from blood (PBMCs), obtained 6 months after the transplant. In this chain, TRBV28 is recombined with TRBJ1-1; the junction holds 9 bases that match TRBD1. This clonotype was sampled from a human patient who received a combined kidney and bone marrow transplant. After a transplant, certain T cells may trace back to the graft donor. The CDR3 in this case is CASVRGDRATEAFF. The nucleotide sequence is TGTGCCAGCGTTCGCGGGGACAGGGCCACTGAAGCTTTCTTT. With the portions outside the CDR3 filled from the reference TRBV28 and TRBJ1-1 genes, the complete variable region becomes DVKVTQSSRYLVKRTGEKVFLECVQDMDHENMFWYRQDPGLGLRLIYFSYDVKMKEKGDIPEGYSVSREKKERFSLILESASTNQTSMYLCASVRGDRATEAFFGQGTRLTVV.